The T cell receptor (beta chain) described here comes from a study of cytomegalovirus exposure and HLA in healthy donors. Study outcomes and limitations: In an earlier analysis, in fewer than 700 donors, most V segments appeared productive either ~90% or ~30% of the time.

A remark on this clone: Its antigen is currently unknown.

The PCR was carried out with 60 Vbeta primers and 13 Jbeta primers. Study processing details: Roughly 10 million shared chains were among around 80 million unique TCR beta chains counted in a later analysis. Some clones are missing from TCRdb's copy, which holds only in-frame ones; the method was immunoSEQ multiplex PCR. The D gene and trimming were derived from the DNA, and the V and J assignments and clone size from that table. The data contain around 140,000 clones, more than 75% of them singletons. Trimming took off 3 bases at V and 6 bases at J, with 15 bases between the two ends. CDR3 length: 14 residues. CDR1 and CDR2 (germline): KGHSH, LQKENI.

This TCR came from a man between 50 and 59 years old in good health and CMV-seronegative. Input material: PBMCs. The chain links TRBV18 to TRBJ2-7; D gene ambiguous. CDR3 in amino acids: CASSPWRSESEQYF. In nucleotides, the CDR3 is TGTGCCAGCTCACCGTGGCGGTCAGAGTCCGAGCAGTACTTC.